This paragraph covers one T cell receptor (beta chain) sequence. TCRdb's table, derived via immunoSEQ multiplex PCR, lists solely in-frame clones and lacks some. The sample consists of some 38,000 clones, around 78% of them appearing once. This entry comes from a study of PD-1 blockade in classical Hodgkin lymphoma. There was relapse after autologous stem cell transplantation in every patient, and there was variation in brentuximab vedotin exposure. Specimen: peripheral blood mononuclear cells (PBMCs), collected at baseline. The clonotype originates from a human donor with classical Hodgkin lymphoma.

The CDR3 here is CASSLTSAPRINEQYF. As DNA, the CDR3 is TGTGCCAGCAGCTTAACCTCAGCACCACGGATCAACGAGCAGTACTTC. J is TRBJ2-7 and V is TRBV28, with D unresolved. Per the germline V gene, CDR1 is MDHEN and CDR2 is SYDVKM. Trimming took off 6 bases at V and 5 bases at J, with 23 bases between the two ends. The CDR3 is 16 amino acids.